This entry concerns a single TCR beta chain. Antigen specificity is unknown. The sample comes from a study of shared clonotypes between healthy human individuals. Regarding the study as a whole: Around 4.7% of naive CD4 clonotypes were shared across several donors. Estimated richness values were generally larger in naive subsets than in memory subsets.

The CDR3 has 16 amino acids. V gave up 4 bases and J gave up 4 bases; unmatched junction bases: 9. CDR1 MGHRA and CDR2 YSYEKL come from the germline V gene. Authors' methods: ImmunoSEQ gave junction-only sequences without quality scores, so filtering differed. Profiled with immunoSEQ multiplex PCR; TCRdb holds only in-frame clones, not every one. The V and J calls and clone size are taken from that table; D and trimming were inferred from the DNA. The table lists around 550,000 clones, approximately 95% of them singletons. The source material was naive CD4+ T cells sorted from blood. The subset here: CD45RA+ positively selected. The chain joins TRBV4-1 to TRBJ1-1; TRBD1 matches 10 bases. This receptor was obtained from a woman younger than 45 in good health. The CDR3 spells CASSLTGTGVGTEAFF. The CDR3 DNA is TGCGCCAGCAGCCTCACCGGGACAGGGGTTGGCACTGAAGCTTTCTTT.